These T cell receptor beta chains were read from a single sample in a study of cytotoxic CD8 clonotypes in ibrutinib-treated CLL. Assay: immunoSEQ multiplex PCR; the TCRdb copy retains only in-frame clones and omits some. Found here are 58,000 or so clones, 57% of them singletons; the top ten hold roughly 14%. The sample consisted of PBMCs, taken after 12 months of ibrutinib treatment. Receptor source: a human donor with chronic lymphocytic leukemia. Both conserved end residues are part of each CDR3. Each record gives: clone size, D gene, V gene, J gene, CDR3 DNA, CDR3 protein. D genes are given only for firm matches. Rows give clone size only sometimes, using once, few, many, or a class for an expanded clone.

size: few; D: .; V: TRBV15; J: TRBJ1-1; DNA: TGTGCCACCAGCAGAGATTTACCCAGCCGGTACAGGAACACTGAAGCTTTCTTT; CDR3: CATSRDLPSRYRNTEAFF
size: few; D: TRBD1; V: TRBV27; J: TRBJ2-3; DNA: TGTGCCAGCAGTCGCCCTGGGACAGGGCGCACAGATACGCAGTATTTT; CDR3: CASSRPGTGRTDTQYF
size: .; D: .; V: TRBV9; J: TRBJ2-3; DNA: TGTGCCAGCGAAGTCTCCTCTAGCACAGATACGCAGTATTTT; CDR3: CASEVSSSTDTQYF
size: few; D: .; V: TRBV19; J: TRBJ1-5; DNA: TGTGCCAGTAGTATTCGGGCAGGGTTAAGGCAGCCCCAGCATTTT; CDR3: CASSIRAGLRQPQHF
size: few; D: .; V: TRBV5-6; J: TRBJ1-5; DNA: TGTGCCAGCAGCTTTTGGGGAGGCCAGCCCCAGCATTTT; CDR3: CASSFWGGQPQHF
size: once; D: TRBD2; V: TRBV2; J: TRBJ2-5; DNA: TGTGCCAGCAGTGAACTGGCGGGGGGCCCAGAGACCCAGTACTTC; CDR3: CASSELAGGPETQYF
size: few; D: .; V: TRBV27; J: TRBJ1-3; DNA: TGTGCCAGCAGATCCTGGGGACGGTCGGACACCATATATTTT; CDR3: CASRSWGRSDTIYF
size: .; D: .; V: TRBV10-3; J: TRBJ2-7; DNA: TGTGCCATCAGTGAGTCCGACTACGAGCAGTACTTC; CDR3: CAISESDYEQYF
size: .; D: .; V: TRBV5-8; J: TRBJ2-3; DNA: TGTGCCAGCAGCTTCAACCAAGACAGCCGGGATAGCACAGATACGCAGTATTTT; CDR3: CASSFNQDSRDSTDTQYF
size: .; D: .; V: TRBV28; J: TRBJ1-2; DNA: TGTGCCAGCGAGATTCGGGCCTCTAACTATGGCTACACCTTC; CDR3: CASEIRASNYGYTF
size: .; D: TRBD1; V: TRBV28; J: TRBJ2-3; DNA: TGTGCCAGCAGTTTGGGACAGGGGTCGGATACGCAGTATTTT; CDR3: CASSLGQGSDTQYF
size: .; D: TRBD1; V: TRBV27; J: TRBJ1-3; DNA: TGTGCCAGCAGTCCCCTACAGGGGGGGTCTGGAAACACCATATATTTT; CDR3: CASSPLQGGSGNTIYF
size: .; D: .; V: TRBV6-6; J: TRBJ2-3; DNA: TGTGCCAGCAGTTACTCGGGCAGGGTAGCAGATACGCAGTATTTT; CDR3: CASSYSGRVADTQYF
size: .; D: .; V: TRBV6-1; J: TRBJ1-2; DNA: TGTGCTGTACAGGGACCTAACTATGGCTACACCTTC; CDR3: CAVQGPNYGYTF
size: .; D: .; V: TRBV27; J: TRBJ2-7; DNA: TGTGCCAGCAGTTTAAGAGGACAGATGGGGTACGAGCAGTACTTC; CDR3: CASSLRGQMGYEQYF